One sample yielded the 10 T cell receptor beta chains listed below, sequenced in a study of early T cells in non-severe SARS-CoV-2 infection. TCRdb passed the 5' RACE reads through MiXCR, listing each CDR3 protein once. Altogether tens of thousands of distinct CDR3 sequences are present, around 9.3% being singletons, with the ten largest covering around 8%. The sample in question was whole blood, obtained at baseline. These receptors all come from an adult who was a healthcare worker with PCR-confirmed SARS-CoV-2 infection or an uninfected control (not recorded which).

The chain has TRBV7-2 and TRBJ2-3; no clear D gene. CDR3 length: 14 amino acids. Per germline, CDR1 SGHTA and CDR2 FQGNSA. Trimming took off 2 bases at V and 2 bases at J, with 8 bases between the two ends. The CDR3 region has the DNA TGTGCCAGCAGCTTATCCCCCCCCACAGATACGCAGTATTTT. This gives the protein CASSLSPPTDTQYF.

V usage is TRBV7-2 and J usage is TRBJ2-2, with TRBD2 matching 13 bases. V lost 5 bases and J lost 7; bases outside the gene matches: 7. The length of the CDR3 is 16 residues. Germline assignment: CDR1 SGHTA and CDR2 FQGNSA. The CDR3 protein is CASSPGLAGVIGELFF. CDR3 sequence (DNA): TGTGCCAGCAGCCCCGGACTAGCGGGAGTGATCGGGGAGCTGTTTTTT.

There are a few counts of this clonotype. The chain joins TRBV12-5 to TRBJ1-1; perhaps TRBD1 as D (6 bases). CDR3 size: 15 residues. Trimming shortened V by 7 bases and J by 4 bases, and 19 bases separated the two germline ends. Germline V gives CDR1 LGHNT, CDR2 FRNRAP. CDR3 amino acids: CASALITGFGTEAFF. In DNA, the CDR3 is TGTGCTAGTGCTCTGATCACAGGGTTTGGCACTGAAGCTTTCTTT.

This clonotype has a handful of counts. The CDR3 reads CASNWGRRYNEQFF. The DNA of the CDR3 is TGTGCCAGCAATTGGGGGCGCAGGTACAATGAGCAGTTCTTC. The chain joins TRBV28 to TRBJ2-1, with D perhaps matching TRBD1 (6 bases). Trimming took 7 bases from V and 4 from J, leaving 14 bases between them. From germline, CDR1 is MDHEN and CDR2 SYDVKM. This CDR3 contains 14 residues.

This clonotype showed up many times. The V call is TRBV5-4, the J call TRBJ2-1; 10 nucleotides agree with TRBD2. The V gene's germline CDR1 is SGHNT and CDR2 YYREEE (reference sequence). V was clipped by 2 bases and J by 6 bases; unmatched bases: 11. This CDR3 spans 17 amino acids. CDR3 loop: CASSFRAGGPLGNEQFF. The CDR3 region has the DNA TGTGCCAGCAGCTTCAGAGCGGGGGGGCCCCTGGGCAATGAGCAGTTCTTC.

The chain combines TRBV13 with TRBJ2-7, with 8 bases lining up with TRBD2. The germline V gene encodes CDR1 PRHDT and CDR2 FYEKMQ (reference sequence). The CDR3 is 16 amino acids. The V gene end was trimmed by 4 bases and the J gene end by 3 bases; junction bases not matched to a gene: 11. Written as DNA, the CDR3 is TGTGCCAGCAGCTCAGACTATAGCGGGAAGGTCTACGAGCAGTACTTC. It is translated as CASSSDYSGKVYEQYF.

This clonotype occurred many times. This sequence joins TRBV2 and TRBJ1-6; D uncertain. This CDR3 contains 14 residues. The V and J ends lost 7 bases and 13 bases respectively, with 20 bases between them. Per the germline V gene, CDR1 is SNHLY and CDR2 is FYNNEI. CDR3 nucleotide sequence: TGTGCCAGCATGGGGAACAGTTTGGTGTCTCCCCTCCACTTT. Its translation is CASMGNSLVSPLHF.

The CDR3 is CSARTSGSPDTQYF. The CDR3 DNA is TGCAGTGCTAGGACTAGCGGGAGCCCAGATACGCAGTATTTT. The chain recombines TRBV20-1 with TRBJ2-3; TRBD2 matches at 12 bases. Germline V gene sequence: CDR1 DFQATT, CDR2 SNEGSKA (reference sequence). Trimming at V came to 3 bases and at J to 4 bases, leaving 2 bases not matched to a gene. There are 14 residues in the CDR3.

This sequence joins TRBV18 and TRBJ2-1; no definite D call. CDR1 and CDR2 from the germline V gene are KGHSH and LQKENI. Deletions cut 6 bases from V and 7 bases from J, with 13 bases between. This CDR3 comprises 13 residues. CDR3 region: CASSPGYVNEQFF. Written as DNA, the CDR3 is TGTGCCAGCTCTCCGGGTTATGTGAATGAGCAGTTCTTC.

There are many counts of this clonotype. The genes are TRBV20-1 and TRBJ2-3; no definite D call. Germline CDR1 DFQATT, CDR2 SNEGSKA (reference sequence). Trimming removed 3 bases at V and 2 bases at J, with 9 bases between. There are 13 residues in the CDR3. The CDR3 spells CSARGVSTDTQYF. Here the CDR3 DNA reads TGCAGTGCTAGGGGCGTCTCCACAGATACGCAGTATTTT.